This T cell receptor beta chain was sequenced in a study of shared clonotypes between healthy human individuals. Each cell subset's genomic DNA was divided evenly among several immunoSEQ plates. TCRdb's copy holds only in-frame clones and misses some; the assay was immunoSEQ multiplex PCR. Of some 2.1 million clones in the sample, just over 90% were seen once. It was CD45RO-negative cells, positively selected for CCR7, that made up naive CD8 cells, with terminally differentiated effector memory CD45RA+ cells excluded. Notes on this clone: As yet, its antigen is unknown.

This CDR3 has 12 amino acids. Germline loops: CDR1 SGHDT, CDR2 YYEEEE. Trimming removed 0 bases from V and 11 bases from J; junction bases left unmatched: 3. General observations from the study: A small donor pool kept down the genetic and exposure-history diversity that was represented. Generation probabilities were higher for clonotypes shared across all four sorted-subset donors than for unshared ones.

The rearrangement uses TRBV5-6 and TRBJ2-3; TRBD2 matches 7 bases. Sequenced sample: naive CD8+ T cells from PBMCs. The clonotype originates from a young man in good health. Some clones in this sample may be carry-over from other donors' samples. CDR3 sequence (DNA): TGTGCCAGCAGCTTGGGTGGGAGGGAGCAGTATTTT. Its protein is CASSLGGREQYF.